This T cell receptor (beta chain) was documented in a study of response to subunit inactivated influenza vaccine. The V and J ends lost 0 bases and 3 bases, in that order; junction bases with no gene match: 3. The CDR3 has 15 residues. Germline V gene data show CDR1 as SGHKS and CDR2 as YYEKEE (reference sequence). TCRdb re-called the RT-PCR reads through MiXCR, storing one row per CDR3 protein. This sample has 530,000 or so distinct CDR3 sequences, with around 11% found just once. The sequence came from a man aged 50 to 60 who received an inactivated influenza vaccine. The V and J genes are TRBV5-5 and TRBJ2-1; 7 positions agree with TRBD1. The source material was PBMCs from blood, sampled on the day of vaccination. CDR3 sequence: CASSLVGQSYNEQFF. CDR3 nucleotides: TGTGCCAGCAGCTTGGTGGGACAGAGCTACAATGAGCAGTTCTTC.